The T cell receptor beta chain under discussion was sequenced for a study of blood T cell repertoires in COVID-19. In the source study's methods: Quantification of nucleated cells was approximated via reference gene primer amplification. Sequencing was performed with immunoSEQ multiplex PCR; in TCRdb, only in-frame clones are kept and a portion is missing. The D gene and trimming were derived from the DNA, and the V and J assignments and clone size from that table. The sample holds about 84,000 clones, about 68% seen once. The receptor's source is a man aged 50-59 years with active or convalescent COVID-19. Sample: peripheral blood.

CDR3 DNA: TGCGCCAGCAGCTCGGGACAGGGGGCACTCACAGATACGCAGTATTTT. Residues: CASSSGQGALTDTQYF. The chain combines TRBV5-1 with TRBJ2-3, with 12 bases fitting TRBD1. Trimming cost V 3 bases and J 2 bases; bases outside gene matches: 4. Germline CDR1 is SGHRS and CDR2 is YFSETQ. The CDR3 length is 16 residues.